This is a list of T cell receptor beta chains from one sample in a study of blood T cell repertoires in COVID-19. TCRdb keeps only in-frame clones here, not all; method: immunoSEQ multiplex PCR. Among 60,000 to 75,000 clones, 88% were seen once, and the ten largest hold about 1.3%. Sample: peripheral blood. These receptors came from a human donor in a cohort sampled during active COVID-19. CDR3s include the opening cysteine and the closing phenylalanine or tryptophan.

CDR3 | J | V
CASSPGGTGANVLTF | TRBJ2-6 | TRBV11-3
CATTPEVEAFF | TRBJ1-1 | TRBV12-3/TRBV12-4
CASSIDSPRGYGYTF | TRBJ1-2 | TRBV19
CASSPDSTVFPQHF | TRBJ1-5 | TRBV3-1/TRBV3-2
CASGTSVYNEQFF | TRBJ2-1 | TRBV2
CASSIYRTGELFF | TRBJ2-2 | TRBV19
CASSLYPGLMLNEQFF | TRBJ2-1 | TRBV27
CASLTGSEAFF | TRBJ1-1 | TRBV11-2
CASSQEGAQGTGELFF | TRBJ2-2 | TRBV3-1/TRBV3-2
CASSSGEGQPQHF | TRBJ1-5 | TRBV6-5
CASSLGLVADTQYF | TRBJ2-3 | TRBV7-2
CASLGTSGSYNEQFF | TRBJ2-1 | TRBV10-2
CASSGQGRGATEAFF | TRBJ1-1 | TRBV7-9
CASSPRRVRNQPQHF | TRBJ1-5 | TRBV21-1
CASSRSPPWRGEQYF | TRBJ2-7 | TRBV6-5
CASSQRVGLYNEQFF | TRBJ2-1 | TRBV4-1